The 16 T cell receptor beta chains listed next were all sequenced from one sample in a study of blood T cell repertoires in COVID-19. Profiled with immunoSEQ multiplex PCR; TCRdb holds only in-frame clones, not every one. The repertoire holds hundreds of thousands of clones, with 85% to 90% as singletons. Sample: PBMCs or T cells enriched from blood (not recorded which). These receptors were obtained from a man aged 25-45 years who had recovered from COVID-19.

The chain uses TRBV4-1 and TRBJ2-2; tentatively, D is TRBD2 (7 bases). V gave up 0 bases and J gave up 6 bases, with 11 bases separating them. Germline V gene data show CDR1 as MGHRA and CDR2 as YSYEKL. The length of the CDR3 is 15 residues. CDR3 region: CASSQDQGGAGELFF. The CDR3 DNA reads as TGCGCCAGCAGCCAAGATCAAGGGGGGGCCGGGGAGCTGTTTTTT.

A single count supports this clone. The chain recombines TRBV24-1 with TRBJ2-5; 9 nucleotides agree with TRBD2. This CDR3 has 14 residues. The ends lost 5 bases at V and 4 bases at J; junction bases unmatched: 4. Germline V gives CDR1 KGHDR, CDR2 SFDVKD. The CDR3 spells CATSGAGGAETQYF. Here the CDR3 DNA reads TGTGCCACCAGTGGGGCGGGGGGGGCAGAGACCCAGTACTTC.

The chain employs TRBV5-1 and TRBJ2-3; 10 bases agree with TRBD1. Germline CDR1 and CDR2: SGHRS and YFSETQ. The V and J ends lost 2 bases and 4 bases, in that order; junction bases with no gene match: 4. There are 15 residues in the CDR3. This chain's CDR3 is CASSLEGQGPDTQYF. For the CDR3, the DNA is TGCGCCAGCAGCTTAGAGGGACAGGGGCCAGATACGCAGTATTTT.

This clone was recorded once. The rearrangement uses TRBV6-4 and TRBJ2-2, with 13 bases fitting TRBD2. Losses at the gene ends were 6 bases for V and 0 bases for J; bases not matched to a gene: 4. The germline gives CDR1 MRHNA, CDR2 SNTAGT. This CDR3 has 17 amino acids. The CDR3 spells CASSILAGGANTGELFF. The CDR3 DNA reads as TGTGCCAGCAGCATACTAGCGGGAGGGGCGAACACCGGGGAGCTGTTTTTT.

Regarding this clone: The junction does not match germline at one end; this may be a read error. The V call is TRBV7-7, the J call TRBJ2-5; the match to TRBD1 covers 7 bases. Germline loops: CDR1 SSHAT, CDR2 FNYEAQ (reference sequence). The CDR3 runs 16 residues. CDR3 nucleotides: TGTGCTAGCAGCTTAACCTACCGACAGGGCCAAGAGACCCAGTACTTC. This translates into CASSLTYRQGQETQYF.

The chain carries TRBV19 and TRBJ1-5; maybe TRBD1 (5 bases). Germline assignment: CDR1 LNHDA and CDR2 SQIVND (reference sequence). The CDR3 totals 14 residues. Trimming shortened V by 3 bases and J by 5 bases, and 11 bases separated the two germline ends. The CDR3 bases are TGTGCCAGTAGTATCGGGGGGTCCGATCAGCCCCAGCATTTT. Its translation: CASSIGGSDQPQHF.

The genes are TRBV11-2 and TRBJ2-7; TRBD2 matches 9 bases. The length of the CDR3 is 13 residues. V was pared by 4 bases and J by 6 bases, with 4 bases of the junction left unmatched. Per germline, CDR1 SGHAT and CDR2 FQNNGV. The CDR3 region is CASSSGLAGEQYF. CDR3 nucleotide sequence: TGTGCCAGCAGCTCGGGACTAGCCGGCGAGCAGTACTTC.

The chain uses TRBV4-3 and TRBJ2-2; 7 positions agree with TRBD2. The CDR3 has 19 amino acids. V lost 0 bases, J lost 5 bases, and 15 bases stayed unmatched. In germline, CDR1 is LGHNA, CDR2 YSLEER. The CDR3 here is CASSQEYGSAAGWTGELFF. The DNA of the CDR3 is TGCGCCAGCAGCCAAGAGTACGGATCAGCAGCGGGGTGGACCGGGGAGCTGTTTTTT.

The genes are TRBV6-5 and TRBJ2-3, with D possibly TRBD2 on 6 matching bases. CDR3 length: 15 amino acids. V lost 6 bases, J lost 0 bases, and 13 bases lay in between. In germline, CDR1 is MNHEY, CDR2 SVGAGI. The CDR3 sequence is CASSLMGTSTDTQYF. The CDR3 nucleotides are TGTGCCAGCAGCCTCATGGGGACTAGCACAGATACGCAGTATTTT.

The chain carries TRBV10-1 and TRBJ1-4; 8 bases are a match to TRBD1. Germline CDR1 and CDR2: WNHNN and SYGVQD (reference sequence). J gave up 0 bases and V 4 bases, and 1 base lay outside the gene matches. There are 15 residues in the CDR3. Here the CDR3 DNA reads TGCGCCAGCAGTGGGACAGGGACAACTAATGAAAAACTGTTTTTT. This sequence encodes CASSGTGTTNEKLFF.

This chain uses TRBV5-4 with TRBJ1-2; D is unclear. CDR1 and CDR2 from the germline V gene are SGHNT and YYREEE (reference sequence). The CDR3 runs 15 residues. Trimming removed 2 bases from V and 4 bases from J, with 15 bases in between. The CDR3 reads CASSLLATATYGYTF. The CDR3 nucleotides are TGTGCCAGCAGCTTATTAGCCACCGCAACCTATGGCTACACCTTC.

V is TRBV28 and J is TRBJ1-5; D perhaps matches TRBD1 (6 bases). This CDR3 contains 16 residues. Germline-derived CDR1 and CDR2 are MDHEN and SYDVKM. V was shortened by 6 bases and J by 0 bases, with 15 bases between the two germline ends. This CDR3 reads CASSSTGTYSNQPQHF. The CDR3 region has the DNA TGTGCCAGCAGCAGTACAGGGACCTATAGCAATCAGCCCCAGCATTTT.

The chain employs TRBV5-6 and TRBJ1-6, with TRBD1 matching over 9 bases. This CDR3 contains 15 residues. The trim removed 1 base at V and 9 bases at J, leaving 5 bases unmatched. The V gene's germline CDR1 is SGHDT and CDR2 YYEEEE. The CDR3 here is CASSLYGTGFSPLHF. CDR3 nucleotides: TGTGCCAGCAGCTTGTATGGGACAGGGTTTTCACCCCTCCACTTT. The whole variable domain, remainder taken from reference TRBV5-6 and TRBJ1-6, is DAGVTQSPTHLIKTRGQQVTLRCSPKSGHDTVSWYQQALGQGPQFIFQYYEEEERQRGNFPDRFSGHQFPNYSSELNVNALLLGDSALYLCASSLYGTGFSPLHFGNGTRLTVT.

The chain uses TRBV4-1 and TRBJ2-5; TRBD2 matches at 8 bases. This CDR3 is built from 14 residues. Trimming took 3 bases from V and 5 from J; bases not matched to a gene: 5. Germline-derived CDR1 and CDR2 are MGHRA and YSYEKL. The CDR3 DNA reads TGCGCCAGCAGCCAGGGGACTAGTCTGGAGACCCAGTACTTC. It yields the protein CASSQGTSLETQYF.

The V gene is TRBV7-2, the J gene TRBJ2-2; 8 nucleotides match TRBD1. Trimming cost V 2 bases and J 4 bases; bases outside gene matches: 0. The CDR3 sequence is 14 residues long. Germline V gene sequence: CDR1 SGHTA, CDR2 FQGNSA. The CDR3 sequence: CASSLQGATGELFF. CDR3 DNA: TGTGCCAGCAGCTTACAGGGGGCCACCGGGGAGCTGTTTTTT.

The rearrangement uses TRBV20-1 and TRBJ2-5; maybe TRBD2 (6 bases). Between the trimmed V and J ends, which lost 3 bases and 3 bases, there was a span of 14 bases. This CDR3 spans 14 amino acids. Looked up from germline, CDR1 is DFQATT and CDR2 is SNEGSKA (reference sequence). The CDR3 loop is CSASVADKKETQYF. Written as DNA, the CDR3 is TGCAGTGCTAGTGTAGCGGACAAAAAAGAGACCCAGTACTTC.